This T cell receptor beta chain was recovered during a study of blood T cell repertoires in COVID-19. This study enrolled people aged roughly 18 to 90 from around 26 US geographic areas. Allocation to cohorts depended on clinical history reported by the participants. The germline V gene has CDR1 MNHEY and CDR2 SVGAGI. The CDR3 has 16 amino acids. With V trimmed by 2 bases and J by 4 bases, 9 bases remained unmatched. In the authors' workflow: By means of reference gene primer amplification, nucleated cell counts were estimated. Here immunoSEQ multiplex PCR was the method, and the copy in TCRdb shows in-frame clones only, minus some. D and trimming come from the DNA, and the V and J calls and clone size come from that table. The repertoire holds hundreds of thousands of clones, with around nine tenths as singletons.

Sequenced sample: PBMCs or T cells enriched from blood (not recorded which). The V gene is TRBV6-5, the J gene TRBJ2-7; 9 nucleotides align to TRBD1. This clonotype was sampled from a woman aged 60-75 years who had recovered from COVID-19. The CDR3 coding sequence is TGTGCCAGCAGTTACGGTATAGGGACAGGGCAGTACGAGCAGTACTTC. Amino acids: CASSYGIGTGQYEQYF.